This T cell receptor beta chain was sequenced in a study of blood T cell repertoires in COVID-19. Study as a whole: Acute and convalescent COVID-19 samples came from the United States, Italy and Spain. From T cells, B-cell-depleted T cells, or PBMCs came the material, which was cDNA or gDNA.

Profiled with immunoSEQ multiplex PCR; TCRdb holds only in-frame clones, not every one. This table has under 200,000 clones, around four fifths appearing once. In Seattle, patients joined the study during active infection and were tracked longitudinally. This CDR3 is 14 amino acids long. Germline CDR1 is MDHEN and CDR2 is SYDVKM. J was trimmed by 3 bases and V by 5 bases; bases with no gene match: 3. J is TRBJ2-7 and V is TRBV28, with 11 nucleotides matching TRBD1. The source of this sequence is a man aged 55 to 69 with COVID-19, enrolled during active disease. The specimen was peripheral blood. The CDR3 reads CASSPGTGGYEQYF. CDR3 DNA: TGTGCCAGCAGTCCCGGGACAGGGGGCTACGAGCAGTACTTC.